This is a list of T cell receptor beta chains from one sample in a study of T cells in localized non-small cell lung cancer. Data came from immunoSEQ multiplex PCR; TCRdb stores just in-frame clones and leaves some out. The top ten clones hold more than 9% of a sample with 75,000 to 80,000 clones, around 84% of them seen once. Material: peripheral blood, obtained before any cancer treatment. The origin of the receptors is a female donor of 60 years or more with stage I lung adenocarcinoma. The CDR3 runs from the conserved cysteine through the conserved F or W. Fields, in order: J gene, clone size, D gene, V gene, CDR3 DNA, CDR3 protein. The D gene is left open where the match is weak. For some rows the clone size is stated as once, few or many, or as a class when expanded; others skip it.

J: TRBJ2-7; size: .; D: TRBD1; V: TRBV28; DNA: TGTGCCAGCAGCAGACTGATTCGAGGGACAGGGGGCAAGTACGAGCAGTACTTC; CDR3: CASSRLIRGTGGKYEQYF
J: TRBJ2-7; size: .; D: .; V: TRBV7-6; DNA: TGTGCCAGCAGCTTAGGTTTCGGCCGGGAGCAGTACTTC; CDR3: CASSLGFGREQYF
J: TRBJ1-2; size: .; D: TRBD1; V: TRBV5-4; DNA: TGTGCCAGCAGCTTGGGGGGGGACAGAGTATATGGCTACACCTTC; CDR3: CASSLGGDRVYGYTF
J: TRBJ1-2; size: .; D: .; V: TRBV19; DNA: TGTGCCAGTAGTACGGCATCCAACTATGGCTACACCTTC; CDR3: CASSTASNYGYTF
J: TRBJ1-4; size: once; D: TRBD1; V: TRBV6-1; DNA: TGTGCCAGCAGTGATAGGACAGGTGGTGATGAAAAACTGTTTTTT; CDR3: CASSDRTGGDEKLFF
J: TRBJ1-4; size: .; D: TRBD1; V: TRBV5-4; DNA: TGTGCCAGCAGCTATCAGGGGGCGCGCGAAAAACTGTTTTTT; CDR3: CASSYQGAREKLFF
J: TRBJ1-4; size: .; D: TRBD1; V: TRBV7-9; DNA: TGTGCCAGCAGCTTAGAAAGGGGGCATGAAAAACTGTTTTTT; CDR3: CASSLERGHEKLFF
J: TRBJ2-2; size: few; D: .; V: TRBV7-2; DNA: TGTGCCAGCACCAAGGACGTCGGAACCGGGGAGCTGTTTTTT; CDR3: CASTKDVGTGELFF
J: TRBJ2-4; size: few; D: TRBD1; V: TRBV2; DNA: TGTGCCAGCAGCGCGACAGGGGGAAACATTCAGTACTTC; CDR3: CASSATGGNIQYF
J: TRBJ2-1; size: .; D: TRBD2; V: TRBV7-9; DNA: TGTGCCAGCAGCAAGGGACTAGCGGGAGCCTACAATGAGCAGTTCTTC; CDR3: CASSKGLAGAYNEQFF
J: TRBJ2-5; size: .; D: .; V: TRBV5-5; DNA: TGTGCCAGCATCCTTCAGGGGACAGAGACCCAGTACTTC; CDR3: CASILQGTETQYF
J: TRBJ2-1; size: .; D: .; V: TRBV11-3; DNA: TGTGCCAGCAGCTCTGGGGTAAGCTCCTACAATGAGCAGTTCTTC; CDR3: CASSSGVSSYNEQFF